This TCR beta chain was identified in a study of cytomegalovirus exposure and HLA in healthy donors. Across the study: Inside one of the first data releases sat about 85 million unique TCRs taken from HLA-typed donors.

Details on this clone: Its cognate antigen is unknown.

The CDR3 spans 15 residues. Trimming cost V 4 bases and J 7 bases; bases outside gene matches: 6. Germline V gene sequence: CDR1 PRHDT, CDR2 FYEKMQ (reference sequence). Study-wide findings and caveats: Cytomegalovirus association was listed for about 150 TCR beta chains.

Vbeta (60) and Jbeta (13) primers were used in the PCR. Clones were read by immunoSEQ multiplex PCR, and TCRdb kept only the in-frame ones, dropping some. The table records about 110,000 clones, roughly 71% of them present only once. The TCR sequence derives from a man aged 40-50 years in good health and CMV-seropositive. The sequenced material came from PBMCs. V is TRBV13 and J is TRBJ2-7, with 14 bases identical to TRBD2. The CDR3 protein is CASSSGLAGAGEQYV. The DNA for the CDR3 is TGTGCCAGCAGCTCGGGACTAGCGGGAGCGGGGGAGCAGTACGTC.